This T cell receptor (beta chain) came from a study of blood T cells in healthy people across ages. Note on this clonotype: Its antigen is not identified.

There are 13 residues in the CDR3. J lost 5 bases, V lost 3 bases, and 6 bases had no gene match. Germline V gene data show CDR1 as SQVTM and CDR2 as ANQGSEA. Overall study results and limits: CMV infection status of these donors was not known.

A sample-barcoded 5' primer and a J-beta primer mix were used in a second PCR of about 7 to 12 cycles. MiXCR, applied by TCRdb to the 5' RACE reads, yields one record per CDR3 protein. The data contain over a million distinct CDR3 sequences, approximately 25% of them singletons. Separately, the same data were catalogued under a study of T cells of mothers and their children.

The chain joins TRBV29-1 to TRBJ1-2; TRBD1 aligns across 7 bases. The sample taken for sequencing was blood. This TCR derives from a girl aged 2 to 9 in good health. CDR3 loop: CSVDRQGPYGYTF. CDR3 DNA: TGCAGCGTTGATAGACAGGGACCGTATGGCTACACCTTC.